This TCR beta chain appears in the sequencing data of a study of identical twins. In TCRdb, the 5' RACE reads were re-called with MiXCR into one record per CDR3 protein. Counted here are about 550,000 distinct CDR3 sequences, around 22% occurring once; the ten biggest clones make up more than 0.4%. Every one of the donors was a healthy Caucasian. This clonotype was detected only a few times. Antigen specificity is unknown. Points from the study as a whole: Cord blood's abundant beta clonotypes had fewer insertions, unlike memory repertoires.

These sequences were also reported in another study, on yellow fever vaccine responses in identical twins. That work adds: Twins' vaccine T cell response reportedly seemed partly convergent, partly personalized.

This TCR came from a woman aged 18-30 years in good health. The sequencing input was CD4+ T cells sorted from blood.

The CDR3 nucleotides read TGTGCCACCGGACTAGTCAATGAGCAGTTCTTC. This translates into CATGLVNEQFF. The chain has TRBV24-1 and TRBJ2-1, with 7 bases lining up with TRBD2. This CDR3 is built from 11 residues. The trim removed 9 bases at V and 6 bases at J, leaving 1 base unmatched. The germline V gene has CDR1 KGHDR and CDR2 SFDVKD.